This T cell receptor (beta chain) was observed in a study of blood T cell repertoires in COVID-19. In the study overall: COVID-19 samples from acute and convalescent phases originated in the United States, Italy and Spain. Sources were T cells, B-cell-depleted T cells, or PBMCs; the material itself was cDNA or gDNA.

Per the original data handling: Amplification with reference gene primers provided the estimates of nucleated cell counts. TCRdb keeps only in-frame clones here, not all; method: immunoSEQ multiplex PCR. V and J calls and clone size are copied from that table; D and trimming were computed from the DNA. The repertoire holds some 270,000 clones, approximately 85% seen once, with around 6% in the top ten. Seattle cases were enrolled at active infection and followed longitudinally. The germline CDR1 and CDR2 sequences are MNHNY and SVGAGI (reference sequence). The CDR3 loop spans 13 amino acids. V lost 4 bases and J lost 4, with 8 bases in between.

The sequence was collected from an elderly woman with COVID-19, enrolled during active disease. The specimen was peripheral blood. The chain employs TRBV6-6 and TRBJ1-5, with D unresolved. CDR3 DNA: TGTGCCAGCAGTTGGTCGGTTAATCAGCCCCAGCATTTT. Translating gives CASSWSVNQPQHF.